One sample yielded the 8 T cell receptor beta chains listed below, sequenced in a study of cytomegalovirus exposure and HLA in healthy donors. PCR was performed using 60 Vbeta and 13 Jbeta primers. Assay: immunoSEQ multiplex PCR; the TCRdb copy retains only in-frame clones and omits some. The sample shows almost 200,000 clones, around 76% of them seen only once. Material: PBMCs. These TCRs come from a man aged 25 to 40 in good health and CMV-seronegative.

The chain is built from TRBV7-9 and TRBJ1-1; possibly TRBD1 for D (6 bases). V dropped 5 bases and J dropped 0 bases, with 13 bases sitting between them. Per the germline V gene, CDR1 is SEHNR and CDR2 is FQNEAQ (reference sequence). This CDR3 contains 15 residues. The CDR3: CASSKQGMVNTEAFF. CDR3 bases: TGTGCCAGCAGCAAACAGGGTATGGTGAACACTGAAGCTTTCTTT.

This clone occurred a few times. The chain has TRBV6-1 and TRBJ1-5; the D is unclear. The V gene's germline CDR1 is MNHNS and CDR2 SASEGT. Between the trimmed V and J ends, which lost 4 bases and 7 bases, there was a span of 14 bases. The CDR3 sequence is 14 residues long. CDR3 sequence reads: CASSVRGERQPQHF. The CDR3 region has the DNA TGTGCCAGCAGTGTGCGGGGAGAGAGGCAGCCCCAGCATTTT.

This clone appeared a few times. The J gene is TRBJ1-1, the V gene TRBV2, with D maybe TRBD1 (5 bases). The CDR3 covers 15 residues. Germline V gene lookup returns CDR1 SNHLY and CDR2 FYNNEI. V shed 1 base and J shed 5 bases, with 14 bases lying between them. CDR3 DNA: TGTGCCAGCAGTGAAGAAGGGGCATCGGTTACTGAAGCTTTCTTT. Translation gives CASSEEGASVTEAFF.

This chain connects TRBV5-1 to TRBJ2-5; TRBD1 might be the D (6 bases). The CDR3 has 16 amino acids. With 6 bases removed from V and 0 bases from J, the gap between germline ends came to 18 bases. In germline, CDR1 is SGHRS, CDR2 YFSETQ. CDR3 region: CASTYHPDRYQETQYF. In DNA form, the CDR3 reads TGCGCCAGCACCTACCACCCCGACAGGTACCAAGAGACCCAGTACTTC. The full variable domain, completed using reference TRBV5-1 and TRBJ2-5, is KAGVTQTPRYLIKTRGQQVTLSCSPISGHRSVSWYQQTPGQGLQFLFEYFSETQRNKGNFPGRFSGRQFSNSRSEMNVSTLELGDSALYLCASTYHPDRYQETQYFGPGTRLLVL.

V usage is TRBV9 and J usage is TRBJ2-3; 7 nucleotides line up with TRBD2. Germline CDR1 is SGDLS and CDR2 is YYNGEE. The CDR3 is made up of 17 amino acids. J gave up 2 bases and V 2 bases, and 11 bases lay outside the gene matches. The CDR3 sequence: CASSVESGTLLTDTQYF. DNA for the CDR3: TGTGCCAGCAGCGTCGAGAGCGGGACGTTGCTCACAGATACGCAGTATTTT.

This chain uses TRBV18 with TRBJ2-4; TRBD1 agrees at 7 bases. The junction had 9 bases not matched to a gene; V was cut back by 3 bases and J by 7 bases. This CDR3 comprises 15 residues. Germline CDR1 reads KGHSH; CDR2 reads LQKENI. CDR3 amino acids: CASSPKQGKRNIQYF. The CDR3 nucleotides are TGTGCCAGCTCACCGAAACAGGGGAAACGGAACATTCAGTACTTC.

J is TRBJ1-1 and V is TRBV20-1; D unresolved. Per the germline V gene, CDR1 is DFQATT and CDR2 is SNEGSKA (reference sequence). CDR3 length equals 10 residues. In DNA form, the CDR3 reads TGCAGCCAAAGCAACACTGAAGCTTTCTTT. Its translation is CSQSNTEAFF.

V usage is TRBV19 and J usage is TRBJ1-6; D perhaps matches TRBD1 (6 bases). Germline V lookup: CDR1 LNHDA, CDR2 SQIVND (reference sequence). CDR3 length: 14 residues. Between the trimmed V and J ends, which lost 7 bases and 2 bases, there was a span of 9 bases. CDR3 sequence reads: CASTDSPYNSPLHF. The CDR3 DNA reads TGTGCCAGTACGGACAGTCCCTATAATTCACCCCTCCACTTT.